This T cell receptor (beta chain) was recorded in a study of shared clonotypes between healthy human individuals. This CDR3 contains 11 residues. The germline V gene has CDR1 WSHSY and CDR2 SAAADI. Between the trimmed V and J ends, which lost 7 bases and 2 bases, there was a span of 5 bases. In regard to this clone: Its cognate antigen is unknown.

Study outcomes and limitations: Generally, naive subsets (rather than memory subsets) showed larger estimated richness.

Data came from immunoSEQ multiplex PCR; TCRdb stores just in-frame clones and leaves some out. Of about 1.5 million clones listed, about 96% are singletons. The rearrangement joins TRBV10-2 to TRBJ1-2; D remains ambiguous. Sequencing was performed on naive CD4+ T cells sorted from blood. Subset in this sample: CD45RA+ positively selected. This receptor was taken from a man younger than 45 in good health. DNA for the CDR3: TGCGCCAGCACCGGGAACTATGGCTACACCTTC. It translates to CASTGNYGYTF.